The 3 T cell receptor beta chains below come from one sample, sequenced in a study of OX40 agonist ivuxolimab in advanced cancers. Generated by immunoSEQ multiplex PCR, the TCRdb table keeps only in-frame clones and is missing some. The sample holds just under 80,000 clones; 84% are singletons and the top ten take around a quarter. Sequenced material: CD4+ or CD8+ T cells sorted from blood, taken in a trial of the OX40 agonist ivuxolimab. These receptors were taken from an adult with an advanced solid tumor such as melanoma, head and neck, liver or kidney cancer.

This clone was seen once. This chain connects TRBV10-1 to TRBJ2-7; TRBD1 might be the D (6 bases). Trimming shortened V by 10 bases and J by 5 bases, and 24 bases separated the two germline ends. This CDR3 is 15 amino acids long. Germline-derived CDR1 and CDR2 are WNHNN and SYGVQD (reference sequence). CDR3 bases: TGCGCCATCGAGGATACAGGGCACCCTATCAACGAGCAGTACTTC. Translation gives CAIEDTGHPINEQYF.

The V call is TRBV10-2, the J call TRBJ1-4; D is unresolved. Between the trimmed V and J ends, which lost 7 bases and 0 bases, there was a span of 9 bases. The CDR3 has 14 residues. The germline V gene encodes CDR1 WSHSY and CDR2 SAAADI. CDR3 nucleotides: TGCGCCAGCAAATTTCAAGCAACTAATGAAAAACTGTTTTTT. Protein: CASKFQATNEKLFF.

The chain's CDR3 is CASSLTGWYGYTF. The CDR3 DNA follows: TGTGCCAGCAGTTTGACGGGATGGTATGGCTACACCTTC. This rearrangement joins TRBV28 to TRBJ1-2; no firm D call. Germline V gene sequence: CDR1 MDHEN, CDR2 SYDVKM. This CDR3 has 13 amino acids. Trimming stripped 3 bases from V and 5 bases from J, with 10 bases between.